A single sample gave rise to the 5 T cell receptor beta chains below, sequenced in a study of T cells expressing NK-cell markers. TCRdb re-called the 5' RACE reads; one entry per CDR3 protein, DNA not given. The repertoire table contains roughly 180,000 distinct CDR3 sequences. Sequences were obtained from blood T cells: a sorted CD56 or NKG2C T cell subset, CD4+ or CD8+ T cells, or bulk PBMC T cells (not recorded which). The receptors derive from a man aged 18-70 years in good health.

The chain employs TRBV29-1 and TRBJ2-2; TCRdb lists TRBD1, though no DNA is available to test this call. Germline CDR1 and CDR2: SQVTM and ANQGSEA. The CDR3 consists of 12 residues. CDR3 region: CSAAGQTGELFF.

V usage is TRBV4-1 and J usage is TRBJ1-1; no DNA is available, so the TRBD1 call from TCRdb remains unchecked. CDR3 length: 16 amino acids. CDR1 is MGHRA and CDR2 is YSYEKL in the germline V gene. Here the CDR3 reads CASSQAETEGDTEAFF.

V and J are TRBV5-4 and TRBJ2-3. The CDR3 is made up of 12 amino acids. From germline, CDR1 is SGHNT and CDR2 YYREEE (reference sequence). CDR3 amino acids: CASSDRTDTQYF.

The CDR3 reads CASSPETTGRYSYEQYF. This rearrangement joins TRBV5-1 to TRBJ2-7; TCRdb outputs TRBD1, but without DNA this stays unchecked. This CDR3 is 17 amino acids long. Germline lookup yields CDR1 SGHRS and CDR2 YFSETQ. Using reference TRBV5-1 and TRBJ2-7 for the parts outside the CDR3, the full variable domain is KAGVTQTPRYLIKTRGQQVTLSCSPISGHRSVSWYQQTPGQGLQFLFEYFSETQRNKGNFPGRFSGRQFSNSRSEMNVSTLELGDSALYLCASSPETTGRYSYEQYFGPGTRLTVT.

The chain links TRBV20-1 to TRBJ2-1; the D gene TCRdb calls, TRBD1, cannot be checked with no DNA. Germline CDR1 DFQATT, CDR2 SNEGSKA (reference sequence). There are 15 residues in the CDR3. CDR3 sequence: CSAREQLSSYNEQFF.